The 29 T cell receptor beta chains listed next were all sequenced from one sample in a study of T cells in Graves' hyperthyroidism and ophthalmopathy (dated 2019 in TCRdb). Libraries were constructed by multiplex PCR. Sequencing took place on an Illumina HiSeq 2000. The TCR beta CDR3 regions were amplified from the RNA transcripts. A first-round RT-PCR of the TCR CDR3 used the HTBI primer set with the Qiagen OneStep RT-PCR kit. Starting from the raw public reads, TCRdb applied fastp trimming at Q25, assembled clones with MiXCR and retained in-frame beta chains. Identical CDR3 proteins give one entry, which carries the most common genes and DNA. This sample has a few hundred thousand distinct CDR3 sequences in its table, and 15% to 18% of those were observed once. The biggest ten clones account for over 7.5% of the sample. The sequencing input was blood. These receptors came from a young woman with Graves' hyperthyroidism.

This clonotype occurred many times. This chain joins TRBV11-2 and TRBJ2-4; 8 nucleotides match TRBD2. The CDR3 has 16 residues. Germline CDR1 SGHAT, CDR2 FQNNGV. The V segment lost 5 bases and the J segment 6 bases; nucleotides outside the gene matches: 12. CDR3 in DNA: TGTGCCAGCAGCCCCCCGGGGGGGCGCCAGGGAAACATTCAGTACTTC. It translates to CASSPPGGRQGNIQYF.

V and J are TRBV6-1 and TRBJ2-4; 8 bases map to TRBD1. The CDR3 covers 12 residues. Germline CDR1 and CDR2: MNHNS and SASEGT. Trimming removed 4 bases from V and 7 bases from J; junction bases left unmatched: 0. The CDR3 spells CASSGTGNIQYF. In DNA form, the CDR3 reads TGTGCCAGCAGTGGGACAGGGAACATTCAGTACTTC.

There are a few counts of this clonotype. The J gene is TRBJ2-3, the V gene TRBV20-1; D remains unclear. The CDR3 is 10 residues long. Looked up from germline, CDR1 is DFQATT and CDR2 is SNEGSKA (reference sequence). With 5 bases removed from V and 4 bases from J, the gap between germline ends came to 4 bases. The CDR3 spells CSAPSDTQYF. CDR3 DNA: TGCAGTGCTCCATCAGATACGCAGTATTTT.

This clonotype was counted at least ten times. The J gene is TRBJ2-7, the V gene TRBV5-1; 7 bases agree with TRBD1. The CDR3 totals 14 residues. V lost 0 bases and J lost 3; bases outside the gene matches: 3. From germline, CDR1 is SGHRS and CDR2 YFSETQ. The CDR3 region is CASSLEPGGYEQYF. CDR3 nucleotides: TGCGCCAGCAGCTTGGAGCCAGGGGGCTACGAGCAGTACTTC.

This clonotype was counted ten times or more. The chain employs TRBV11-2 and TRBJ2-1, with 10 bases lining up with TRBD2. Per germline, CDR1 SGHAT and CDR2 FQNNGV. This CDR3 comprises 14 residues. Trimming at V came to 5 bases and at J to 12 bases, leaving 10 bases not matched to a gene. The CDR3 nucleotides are TGTGCCAGCAGCCCACAATCTAGCGGGAGAGGGCAGTTCTTC. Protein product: CASSPQSSGRGQFF.

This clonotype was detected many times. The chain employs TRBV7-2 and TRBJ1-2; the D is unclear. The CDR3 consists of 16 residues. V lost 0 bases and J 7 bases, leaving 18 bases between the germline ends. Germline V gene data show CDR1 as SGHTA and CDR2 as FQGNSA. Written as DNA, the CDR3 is TGTGCCAGCAGCTTAGCGACCCTAGTACGTTCCTTTGGCTACACCTTC. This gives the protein CASSLATLVRSFGYTF.

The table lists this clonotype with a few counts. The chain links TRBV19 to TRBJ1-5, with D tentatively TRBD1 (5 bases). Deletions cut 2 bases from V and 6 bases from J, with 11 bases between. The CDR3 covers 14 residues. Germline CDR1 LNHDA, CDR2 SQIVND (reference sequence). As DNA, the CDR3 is TGTGCCAGTAGTATATCGGGGCAGAGTCAGCCCCAGCATTTT. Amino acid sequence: CASSISGQSQPQHF. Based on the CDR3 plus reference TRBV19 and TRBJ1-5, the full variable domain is DGGITQSPKYLFRKEGQNVTLSCEQNLNHDAMYWYRQDPGQGLRLIYYSQIVNDFQKGDIAEGYSVSREKKESFPLTVTSAQKNPTAFYLCASSISGQSQPQHFGDGTRLSIL.

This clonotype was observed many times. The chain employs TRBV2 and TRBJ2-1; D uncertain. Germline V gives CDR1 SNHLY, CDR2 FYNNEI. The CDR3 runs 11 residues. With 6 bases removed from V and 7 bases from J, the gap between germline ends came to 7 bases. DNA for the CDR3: TGTGCCAGCAGGGGGATAAATGAGCAGTTCTTC. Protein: CASRGINEQFF. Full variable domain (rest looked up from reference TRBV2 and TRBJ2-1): EPEVTQTPSHQVTQMGQEVILRCVPISNHLYFYWYRQILGQKVEFLVSFYNNEISEKSEIFDDQFSVERPDGSNFTLKIRSTKLEDSAMYFCASRGINEQFFGPGTRLTVL.

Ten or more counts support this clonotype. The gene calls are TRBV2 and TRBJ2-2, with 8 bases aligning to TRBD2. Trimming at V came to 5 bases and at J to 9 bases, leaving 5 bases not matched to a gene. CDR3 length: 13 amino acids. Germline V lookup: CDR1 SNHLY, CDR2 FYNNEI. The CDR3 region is CASSYGLARELFF. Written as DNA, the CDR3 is TGTGCCAGCAGTTACGGACTAGCCCGGGAGCTGTTTTTT. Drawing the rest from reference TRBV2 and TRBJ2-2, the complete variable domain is EPEVTQTPSHQVTQMGQEVILRCVPISNHLYFYWYRQILGQKVEFLVSFYNNEISEKSEIFDDQFSVERPDGSNFTLKIRSTKLEDSAMYFCASSYGLARELFFGEGSRLTVL.

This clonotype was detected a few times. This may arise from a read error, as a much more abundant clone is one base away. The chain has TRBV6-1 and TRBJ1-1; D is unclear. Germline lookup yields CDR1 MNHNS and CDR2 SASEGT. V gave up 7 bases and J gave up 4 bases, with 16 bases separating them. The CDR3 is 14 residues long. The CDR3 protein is CASKRSGFSTEAFF. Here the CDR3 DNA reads TGTGCCAGCAAACGAAGCGGTTTCAGCACTGAAGCTTTCTTT.

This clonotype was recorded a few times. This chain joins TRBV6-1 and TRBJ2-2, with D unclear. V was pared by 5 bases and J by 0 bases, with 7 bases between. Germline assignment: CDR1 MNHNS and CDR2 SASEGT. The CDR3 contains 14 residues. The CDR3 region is CASSPAPNTGELFF. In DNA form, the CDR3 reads TGTGCCAGCAGTCCAGCTCCGAACACCGGGGAGCTGTTTTTT.

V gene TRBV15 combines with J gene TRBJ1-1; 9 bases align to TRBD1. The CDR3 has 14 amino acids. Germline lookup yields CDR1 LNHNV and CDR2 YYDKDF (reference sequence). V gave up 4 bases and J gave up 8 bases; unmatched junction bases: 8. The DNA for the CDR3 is TGTGCCACCAGCATGGGACAGGGCCTCGGGGAAGCTTTCTTT. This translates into CATSMGQGLGEAFF.

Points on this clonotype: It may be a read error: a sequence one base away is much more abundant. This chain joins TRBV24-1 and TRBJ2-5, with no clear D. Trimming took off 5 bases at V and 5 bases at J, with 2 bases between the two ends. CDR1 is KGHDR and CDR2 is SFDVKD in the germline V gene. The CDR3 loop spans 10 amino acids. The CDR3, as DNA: TGTGCCACCAGTGGGGAGACCCAGTACTTC. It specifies CATSGETQYF.

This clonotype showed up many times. The CDR3 nucleotides are TGTGCCACACTAGCGGGCTTCATAGATGAGCAGTTCTTC. Its translation: CATLAGFIDEQFF. This rearrangement joins TRBV6-1 to TRBJ2-1; TRBD2 matches at 9 bases. The CDR3 contains 13 residues. The ends lost 10 bases at V and 8 bases at J; junction bases unmatched: 9. Per germline, CDR1 MNHNS and CDR2 SASEGT.

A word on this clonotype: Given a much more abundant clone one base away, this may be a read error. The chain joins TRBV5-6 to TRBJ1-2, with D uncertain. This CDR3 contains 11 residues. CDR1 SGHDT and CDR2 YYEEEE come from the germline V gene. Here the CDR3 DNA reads TGTGCCAGCAGCTTGGGGATCGGCTACGCCTTC. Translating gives CASSLGIGYAF.

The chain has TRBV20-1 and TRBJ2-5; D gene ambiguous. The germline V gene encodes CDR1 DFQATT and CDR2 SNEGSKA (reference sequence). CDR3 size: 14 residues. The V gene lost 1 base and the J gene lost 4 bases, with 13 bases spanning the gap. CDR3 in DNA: TGCAGTGCTAGAGGGCTAGATCAAGGAGAGACCCAGTACTTC. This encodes CSARGLDQGETQYF.

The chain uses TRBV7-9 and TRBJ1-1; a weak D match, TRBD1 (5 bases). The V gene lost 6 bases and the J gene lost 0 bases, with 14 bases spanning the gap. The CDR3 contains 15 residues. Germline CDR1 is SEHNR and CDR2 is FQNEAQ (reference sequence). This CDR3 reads CASRPRQRMNTEAFF. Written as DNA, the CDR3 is TGTGCCAGCAGACCAAGACAGCGGATGAACACTGAAGCTTTCTTT.

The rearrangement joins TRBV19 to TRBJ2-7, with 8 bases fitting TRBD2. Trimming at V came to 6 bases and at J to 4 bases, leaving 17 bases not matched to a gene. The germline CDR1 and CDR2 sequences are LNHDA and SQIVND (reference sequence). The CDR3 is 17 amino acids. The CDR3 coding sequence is TGTGCCAGTAGCCCTATGGGTTGGAGCGGGAGTAGGTACGAGCAGTACTTC. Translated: CASSPMGWSGSRYEQYF.

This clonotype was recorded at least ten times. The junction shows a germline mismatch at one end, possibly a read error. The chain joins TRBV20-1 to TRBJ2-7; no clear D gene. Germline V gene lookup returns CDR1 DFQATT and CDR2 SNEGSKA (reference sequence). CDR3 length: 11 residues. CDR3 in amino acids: CSAGEPYEQYF. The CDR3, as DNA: TGCAGTGCTGGAGAGCCCTACGAGCAGTACTTC.

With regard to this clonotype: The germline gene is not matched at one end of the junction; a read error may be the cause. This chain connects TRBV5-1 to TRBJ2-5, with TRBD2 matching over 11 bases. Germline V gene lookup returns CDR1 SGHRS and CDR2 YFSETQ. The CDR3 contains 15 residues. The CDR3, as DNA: TGCGCCAGCAGCCCGACTAGCGGGGTCCAAGAGACCCTGTACTTC. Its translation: CASSPTSGVQETLYF.

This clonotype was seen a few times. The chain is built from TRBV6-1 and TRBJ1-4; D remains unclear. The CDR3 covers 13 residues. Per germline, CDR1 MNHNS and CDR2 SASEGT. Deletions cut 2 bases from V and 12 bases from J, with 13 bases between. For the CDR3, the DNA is TGTGCCAGCAGTGAACTGTATAACCCCGAACTGTTTTTT. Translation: CASSELYNPELFF.

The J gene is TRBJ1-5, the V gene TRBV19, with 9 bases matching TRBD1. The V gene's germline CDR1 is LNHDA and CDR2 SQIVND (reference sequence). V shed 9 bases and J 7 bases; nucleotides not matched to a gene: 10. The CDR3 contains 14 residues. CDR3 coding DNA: TGTGCCAGCGTTTTCGGACAGGGGATCCAGCCCCAGCATTTT. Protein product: CASVFGQGIQPQHF.

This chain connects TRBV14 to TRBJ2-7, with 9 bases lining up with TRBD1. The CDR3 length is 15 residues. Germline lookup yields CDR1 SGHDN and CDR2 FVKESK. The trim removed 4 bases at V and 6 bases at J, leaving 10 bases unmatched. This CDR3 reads CASSPLTGGSFEQYF. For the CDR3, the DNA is TGTGCCAGCAGCCCCTTAACAGGGGGCTCTTTCGAGCAGTACTTC. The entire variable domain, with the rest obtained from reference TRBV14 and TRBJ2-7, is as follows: EAGVTQFPSHSVIEKGQTVTLRCDPISGHDNLYWYRRVMGKEIKFLLHFVKESKQDESGMPNNRFLAERTGGTYSTLKVQPAELEDSGVYFCASSPLTGGSFEQYFGPGTRLTVT.

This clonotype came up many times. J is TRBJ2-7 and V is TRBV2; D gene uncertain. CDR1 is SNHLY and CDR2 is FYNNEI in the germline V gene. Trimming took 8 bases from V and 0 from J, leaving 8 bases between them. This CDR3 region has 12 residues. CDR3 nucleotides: TGTGCCAGCGGCCAGAGCTCCTACGAGCAGTACTTC. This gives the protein CASGQSSYEQYF.

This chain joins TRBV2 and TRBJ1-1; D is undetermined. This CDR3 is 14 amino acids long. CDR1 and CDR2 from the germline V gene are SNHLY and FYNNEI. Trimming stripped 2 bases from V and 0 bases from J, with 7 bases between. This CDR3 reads CASSESGMNTEAFF. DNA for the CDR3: TGTGCCAGCAGTGAATCCGGGATGAACACTGAAGCTTTCTTT.

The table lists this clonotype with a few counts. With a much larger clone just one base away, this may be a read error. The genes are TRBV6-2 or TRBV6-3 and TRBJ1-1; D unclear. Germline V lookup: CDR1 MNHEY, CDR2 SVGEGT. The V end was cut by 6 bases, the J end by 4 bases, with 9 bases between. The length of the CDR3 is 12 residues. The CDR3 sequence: CASRVAGTEAFF. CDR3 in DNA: TGTGCCAGCAGGGTAGCGGGCACTGAAGCTTTCTTT.

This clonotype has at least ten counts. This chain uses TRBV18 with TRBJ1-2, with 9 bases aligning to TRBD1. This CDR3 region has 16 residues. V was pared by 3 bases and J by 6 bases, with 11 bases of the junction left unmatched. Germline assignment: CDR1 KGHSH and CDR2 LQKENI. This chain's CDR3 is CASSPNHGTGSNGYTF. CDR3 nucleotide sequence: TGTGCCAGCTCACCTAATCACGGGACAGGGTCCAATGGCTACACCTTC.

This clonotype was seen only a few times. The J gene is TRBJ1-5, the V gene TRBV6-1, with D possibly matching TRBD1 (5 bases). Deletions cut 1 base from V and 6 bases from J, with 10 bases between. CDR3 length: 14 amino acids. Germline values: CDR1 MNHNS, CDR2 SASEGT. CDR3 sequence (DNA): TGTGCCAGCAGTGAAGGGGTAGGGGTTCAGCCCCAGCATTTT. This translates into CASSEGVGVQPQHF.

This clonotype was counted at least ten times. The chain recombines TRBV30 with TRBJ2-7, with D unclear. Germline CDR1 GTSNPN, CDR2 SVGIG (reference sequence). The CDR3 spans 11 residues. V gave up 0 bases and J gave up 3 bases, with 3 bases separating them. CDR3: CAWSVGYEQYF. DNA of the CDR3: TGTGCCTGGAGTGTAGGCTACGAGCAGTACTTC.